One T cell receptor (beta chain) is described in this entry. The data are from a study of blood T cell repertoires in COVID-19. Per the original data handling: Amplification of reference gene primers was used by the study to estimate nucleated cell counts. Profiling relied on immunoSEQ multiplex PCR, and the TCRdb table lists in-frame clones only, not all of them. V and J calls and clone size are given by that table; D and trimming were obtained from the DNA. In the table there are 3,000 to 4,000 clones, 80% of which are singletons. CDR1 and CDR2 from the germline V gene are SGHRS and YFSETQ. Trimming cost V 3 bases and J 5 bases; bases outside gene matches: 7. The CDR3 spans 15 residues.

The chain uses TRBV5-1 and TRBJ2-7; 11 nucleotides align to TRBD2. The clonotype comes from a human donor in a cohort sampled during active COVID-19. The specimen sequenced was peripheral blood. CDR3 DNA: TGCGCCAGCAGCTCGAGGGGACTAGCGGCAGACGAGCAGTACTTC. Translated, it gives CASSSRGLAADEQYF.